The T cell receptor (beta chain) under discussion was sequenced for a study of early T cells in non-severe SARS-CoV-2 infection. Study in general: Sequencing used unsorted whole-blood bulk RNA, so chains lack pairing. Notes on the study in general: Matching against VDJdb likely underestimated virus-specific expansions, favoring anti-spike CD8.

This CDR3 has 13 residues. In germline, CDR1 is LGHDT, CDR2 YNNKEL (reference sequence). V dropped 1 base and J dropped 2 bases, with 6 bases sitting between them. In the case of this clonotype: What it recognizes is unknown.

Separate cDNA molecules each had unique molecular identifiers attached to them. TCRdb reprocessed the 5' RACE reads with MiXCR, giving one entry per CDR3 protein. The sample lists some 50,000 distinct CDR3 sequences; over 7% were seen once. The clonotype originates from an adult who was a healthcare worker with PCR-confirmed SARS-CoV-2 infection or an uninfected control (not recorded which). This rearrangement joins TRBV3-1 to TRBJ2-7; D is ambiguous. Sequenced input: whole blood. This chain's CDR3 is CASSQVPAYEQYF. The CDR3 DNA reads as TGTGCCAGCAGCCAAGTACCAGCCTACGAGCAGTACTTC.